This is a list of T cell receptor beta chains from one sample in a study of blood T cell repertoires in COVID-19. Only in-frame clones appear in the TCRdb table, and some are missing; sequencing was by immunoSEQ multiplex PCR. The data contain around 290,000 clones, approximately 91% of them singletons. Sample: peripheral blood. All receptors derive from a woman younger than 45 with COVID-19, enrolled during active disease. The CDR3 runs from the conserved cysteine through the conserved F or W. The D gene is left open where the match is weak.

J gene | D gene | V gene | CDR3 protein | CDR3 DNA
TRBJ2-7 | TRBD2 | TRBV10-1 | CASSDLSSGNLNEQYF | TGCGCCAGCAGTGACCTCTCTAGCGGGAACCTCAACGAGCAGTACTTC
TRBJ1-1 | . | TRBV27 | CASSLSPLGNTEAFF | TGTGCCAGCAGTTTATCGCCCCTAGGGAACACTGAAGCTTTCTTT
TRBJ2-3 | . | TRBV11-2 | CASSSHIGTDTQYF | TGTGCCAGCAGCTCACACATTGGCACAGATACGCAGTATTTT
TRBJ2-7 | TRBD2 | TRBV7-9 | CASSQPLAGGYGEQYF | TGTGCCAGCAGCCAGCCTTTAGCGGGAGGGTACGGAGAGCAGTACTTC
TRBJ1-2 | . | TRBV19 | CASSIDPLGAVNYGYTF | TGTGCCAGTAGTATAGACCCACTGGGGGCAGTCAACTATGGCTACACCTTC
TRBJ2-7 | . | TRBV12-3/TRBV12-4 | CASRTREGYEQYF | TGTGCCAGCAGGACCCGAGAGGGCTACGAGCAGTACTTC
TRBJ2-1 | . | TRBV28 | CASRPRGSSYNEQFF | TGTGCCAGCAGACCCAGGGGTAGCTCCTACAATGAGCAGTTCTTC
TRBJ2-7 | . | TRBV19 | CASKRGYSSYEQYF | TGTGCCAGTAAGAGAGGGTATAGCTCCTACGAGCAGTACTTC
TRBJ2-1 | TRBD2 | TRBV10-3 | CAISAVGGLAGTQEQFF | TGTGCCATCAGTGCCGTCGGGGGACTAGCGGGAACACAGGAGCAGTTCTTC
TRBJ2-1 | TRBD2 | TRBV5-1 | CASSWGTSYNEQFF | TGCGCCAGCAGCTGGGGGACTAGCTACAATGAGCAGTTCTTC
TRBJ1-5 | . | TRBV28 | CASNQQRPGDQPQHF | TGTGCCAGCAATCAACAGCGCCCAGGGGATCAGCCCCAGCATTTT
TRBJ1-2 | TRBD1 | TRBV30 | CALKEGTGGSYGYTF | TGTGCCCTCAAAGAAGGGACAGGGGGGAGCTATGGCTACACCTTC